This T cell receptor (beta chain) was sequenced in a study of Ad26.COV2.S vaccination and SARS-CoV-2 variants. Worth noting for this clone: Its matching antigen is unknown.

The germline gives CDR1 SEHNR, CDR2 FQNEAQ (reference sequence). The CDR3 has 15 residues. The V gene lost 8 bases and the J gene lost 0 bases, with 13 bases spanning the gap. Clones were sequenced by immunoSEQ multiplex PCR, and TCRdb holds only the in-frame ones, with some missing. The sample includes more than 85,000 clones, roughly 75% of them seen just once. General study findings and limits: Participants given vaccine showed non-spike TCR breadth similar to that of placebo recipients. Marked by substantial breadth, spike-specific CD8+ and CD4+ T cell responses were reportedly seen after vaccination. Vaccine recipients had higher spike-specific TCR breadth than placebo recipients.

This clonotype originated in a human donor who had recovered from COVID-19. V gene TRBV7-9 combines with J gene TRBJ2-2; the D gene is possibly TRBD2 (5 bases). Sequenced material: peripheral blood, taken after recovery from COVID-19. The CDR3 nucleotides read TGTGCCAGCTCTCGGGTACTAGCGAACACCGGGGAGCTGTTTTTT. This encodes CASSRVLANTGELFF.